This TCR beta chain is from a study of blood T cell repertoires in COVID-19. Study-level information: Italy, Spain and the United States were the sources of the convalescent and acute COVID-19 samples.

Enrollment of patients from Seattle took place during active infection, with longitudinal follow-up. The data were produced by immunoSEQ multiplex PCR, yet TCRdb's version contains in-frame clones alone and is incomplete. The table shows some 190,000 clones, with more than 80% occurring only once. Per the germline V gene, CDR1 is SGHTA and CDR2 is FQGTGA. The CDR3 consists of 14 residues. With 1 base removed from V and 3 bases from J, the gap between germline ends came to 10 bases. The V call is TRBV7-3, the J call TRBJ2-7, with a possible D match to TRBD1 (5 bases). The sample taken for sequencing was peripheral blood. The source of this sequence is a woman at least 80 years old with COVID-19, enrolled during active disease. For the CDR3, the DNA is TGTGCCAGCAGCTTAATTCCAGGGATCTACGAGCAGTACTTC. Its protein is CASSLIPGIYEQYF.